The entry below describes one TCR beta chain. In the original analysis: From reference gene primer amplification, estimates of nucleated cell counts were derived. Data came from immunoSEQ multiplex PCR; TCRdb stores just in-frame clones and leaves some out. That table furnishes V, J and clone size, whereas the DNA furnished D and trimming. The table has approximately 260,000 clones, about 81% seen once; the top ten hold 4.1%. Participants were aged about 18 to 100 years from 20 to 30 US areas. Clinical histories supplied by participants themselves formed the basis of cohort assignment. CDR3 size: 13 residues. With V trimmed by 6 bases and J by 7 bases, 6 bases remained unmatched. Germline CDR1 reads LNHDA; CDR2 reads SQIVND (reference sequence). The record originates from a study of blood T cell repertoires in COVID-19. Across the study: Sources were T cells, B-cell-depleted T cells, or PBMCs; the material itself was cDNA or gDNA.

V is TRBV19 and J is TRBJ2-1; 7 nucleotides align to TRBD1. The material sequenced was PBMCs or T cells enriched from blood (not recorded which). The TCR was taken from a man aged 25-40 years with acute COVID-19. The CDR3 bases are TGTGCCAGTAGACTGACAGGGCTGAATGAGCAGTTCTTC. Protein sequence: CASRLTGLNEQFF.